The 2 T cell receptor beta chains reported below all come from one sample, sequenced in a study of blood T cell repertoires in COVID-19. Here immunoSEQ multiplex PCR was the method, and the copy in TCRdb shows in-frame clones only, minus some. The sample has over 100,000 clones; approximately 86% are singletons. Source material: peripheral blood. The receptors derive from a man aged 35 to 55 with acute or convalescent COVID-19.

CDR3 sequence (DNA): TGTGCCAGCAGTTACCACCGGGACAGGGGGGAGACCCAGTACTTC. It translates to CASSYHRDRGETQYF. The chain joins TRBV6-5 to TRBJ2-5; the match to TRBD1 covers 11 bases. CDR3 length equals 15 residues. V was pared by 2 bases and J by 5 bases, with 4 bases of the junction left unmatched. The germline gives CDR1 MNHEY, CDR2 SVGAGI.

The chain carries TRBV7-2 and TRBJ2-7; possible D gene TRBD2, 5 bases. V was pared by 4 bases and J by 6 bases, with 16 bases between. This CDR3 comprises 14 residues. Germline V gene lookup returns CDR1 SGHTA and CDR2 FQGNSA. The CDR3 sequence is CASSSMGGRGEQYF. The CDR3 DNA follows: TGTGCCAGCAGCTCTATGGGCGGGCGCGGCGAGCAGTACTTC.